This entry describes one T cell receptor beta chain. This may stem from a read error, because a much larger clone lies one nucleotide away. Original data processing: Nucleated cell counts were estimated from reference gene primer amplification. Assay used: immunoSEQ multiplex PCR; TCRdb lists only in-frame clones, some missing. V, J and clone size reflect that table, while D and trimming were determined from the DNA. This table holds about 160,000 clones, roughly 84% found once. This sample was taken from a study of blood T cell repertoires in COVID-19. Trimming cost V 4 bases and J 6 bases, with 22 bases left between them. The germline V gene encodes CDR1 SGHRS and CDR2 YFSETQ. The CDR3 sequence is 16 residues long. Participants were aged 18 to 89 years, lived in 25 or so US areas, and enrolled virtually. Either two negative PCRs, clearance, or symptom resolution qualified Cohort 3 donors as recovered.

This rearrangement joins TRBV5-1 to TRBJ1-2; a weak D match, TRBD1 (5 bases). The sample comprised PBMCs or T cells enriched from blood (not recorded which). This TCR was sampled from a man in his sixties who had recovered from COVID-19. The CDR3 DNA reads TGCGCCAGCAGCGTAAACCCACCGGGGGGGGGTGATGGCTACACCTTC. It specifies CASSVNPPGGGDGYTF.